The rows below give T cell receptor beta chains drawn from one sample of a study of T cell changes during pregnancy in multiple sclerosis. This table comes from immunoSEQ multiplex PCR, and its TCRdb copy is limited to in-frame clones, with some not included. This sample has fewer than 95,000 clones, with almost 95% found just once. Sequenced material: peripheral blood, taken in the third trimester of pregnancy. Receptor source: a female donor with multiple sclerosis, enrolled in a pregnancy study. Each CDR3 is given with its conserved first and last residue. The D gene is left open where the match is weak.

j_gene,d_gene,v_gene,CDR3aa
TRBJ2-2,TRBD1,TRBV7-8,CASSLRQGVGVGELFF
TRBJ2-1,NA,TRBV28,CASSGGGQHNEQFF
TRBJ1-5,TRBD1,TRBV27,CASSLAGGTGDQPQHF
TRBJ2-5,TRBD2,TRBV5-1,CASSSGTSGSPLAGKTQYF
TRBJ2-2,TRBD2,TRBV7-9,CASSPGTSGKNTGELFF
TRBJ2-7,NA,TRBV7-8,CACRSGSSYEQYF
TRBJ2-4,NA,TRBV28,CASSSGGVAKNIQYF
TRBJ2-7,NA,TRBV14,CASKKTGTYEQYF
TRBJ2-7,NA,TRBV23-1,CATPETYEQYF
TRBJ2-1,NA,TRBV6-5,CASSYPGEQFF
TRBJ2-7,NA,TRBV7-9,CASSKSVYEQYF
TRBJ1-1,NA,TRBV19,CASSMGHPEGAFF
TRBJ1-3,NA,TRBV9,CASNQGSGNTIYF
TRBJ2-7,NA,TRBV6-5,CASSPGLAQSYEQYF
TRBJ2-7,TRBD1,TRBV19,CASSVSRGTLLEQYF
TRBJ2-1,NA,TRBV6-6,CASSYSMASTSYEQFF
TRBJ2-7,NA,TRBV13,CASSLGAGLGGYEQYF
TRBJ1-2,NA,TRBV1,CTSSQEIFRGTRNYGYTF
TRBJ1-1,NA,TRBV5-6,CASSLAWGSEAFF
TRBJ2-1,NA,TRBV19,CASRNGGSYNEQFF
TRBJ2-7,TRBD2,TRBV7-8,CASSSSGLVYEQYF